This TCR beta chain emerged from a study of glioma-infiltrating T cells. The iRepertoire nested amplicon-rescue multiplex PCR amplified TCR alpha and beta CDR3s from RNA. TCRdb itself ran the multiplex PCR reads through MiXCR, one entry per CDR3 protein. This sample has some 99,000 distinct CDR3 sequences, with less than 30% found just once. CDR3 length: 15 amino acids. With 1 base removed from V and 5 bases from J, the gap between germline ends came to 16 bases. Germline lookup yields CDR1 SGHRS and CDR2 YFSETQ. The source of this sequence is a human donor with low-grade glioma or glioblastoma, undergoing nonglioma brain surgery, or in good health (not recorded which). The V and J genes are TRBV5-1 and TRBJ2-7, with D perhaps matching TRBD1 or TRBD2 (7 bases each). Sample: glioma tissue, nonneoplastic brain tissue, or PBMCs (not recorded which). The CDR3: CASSLKRGQNNEQYF. The CDR3 coding sequence is TGCGCCAGCAGCTTGAAGCGGGGACAGAACAACGAGCAGTACTTC.